The next 6 T cell receptor beta chains were all read from a single sample in a study of T-cell memory formation after mild COVID-19. TCRdb fed the 5' RACE reads into MiXCR, producing one record per CDR3 protein. Of about 420,000 distinct CDR3 sequences in the sample, 20% to 30% were seen once. Sequencing was carried out using PBMCs or a T cell subset sorted from them (not recorded which). The receptors come from an adult woman who had mild COVID-19 (a few samples of this study predate the infection). Cell type and time point are not known.

This clonotype was seen more than once but under ten times. The chain is built from TRBV20-1 and TRBJ1-5; a weak D match, TRBD1 (6 bases). Deletions cut 5 bases from V and 1 base from J, with 12 bases between. The CDR3 runs to 14 residues. CDR1 is DFQATT and CDR2 is SNEGSKA in the germline V gene (reference sequence). CDR3 sequence: CSASPGASNQPQHF. The CDR3 DNA sequence: TGCAGTGCTTCCCCGGGGGCCAGCAATCAGCCCCAGCATTTT.

This chain connects TRBV7-8 to TRBJ1-2; D uncertain. The germline V gene encodes CDR1 SGHVS and CDR2 FQNEAQ. CDR3 length equals 13 residues. The V and J ends lost 5 bases and 5 bases respectively, with 12 bases between them. CDR3 DNA sequence: TGTGCCAGCAGCCTCCGGTTCGCTTATGGCTACACCTTC. Protein sequence: CASSLRFAYGYTF.

This clonotype showed up just a few times. V gene TRBV5-5 combines with J gene TRBJ2-1; maybe TRBD2 (5 bases). Per germline, CDR1 SGHKS and CDR2 YYEKEE (reference sequence). CDR3 length: 16 residues. V lost 3 bases and J 4 bases, leaving 17 bases between the germline ends. The CDR3 spells CASSSVAGVIYNEQFF. The CDR3 DNA reads as TGTGCCAGCAGCTCAGTTGCCGGGGTGATATACAATGAGCAGTTCTTC.

The genes are TRBV11-2 and TRBJ2-7, with D unresolved. The V gene lost 5 bases and the J gene lost 2 bases, with 16 bases spanning the gap. This CDR3 comprises 15 residues. The V gene's germline CDR1 is SGHAT and CDR2 FQNNGV. The CDR3 is CASSISPGSPYEQYF. Here the CDR3 DNA reads TGTGCCAGCAGCATATCTCCTGGGTCACCCTACGAGCAGTACTTC.

This chain links TRBV20-1 with TRBJ1-1; D uncertain. With 2 bases removed from V and 4 bases from J, the gap between germline ends came to 8 bases. The germline gives CDR1 DFQATT, CDR2 SNEGSKA (reference sequence). The CDR3 extends over 12 amino acids. DNA of the CDR3: TGCAGTGCTAGACCGGGTCTCACTGAAGCTTTCTTT. Its protein is CSARPGLTEAFF.

This clonotype was seen a few times. This chain links TRBV7-3 with TRBJ2-5; D might be TRBD2 (6 bases). The germline V and J ends were trimmed by 5 bases and 1 base, with 14 bases remaining between them. The CDR3 is made up of 15 amino acids. CDR1 is SGHTA and CDR2 is FQGTGA in the germline V gene. In nucleotides, the CDR3 is TGTGCCAGCAGCCCCACGGCCGGGAGCCAAGAGACCCAGTACTTC. Its protein is CASSPTAGSQETQYF.